The entry below describes one T cell receptor beta chain. Antigen specificity is unknown. The table came from immunoSEQ multiplex PCR; TCRdb's copy has only in-frame clones and leaves some out. The data show some 680,000 clones, less than 80% seen once. This specimen belongs to a study of shared clonotypes between healthy human individuals. Points from the study as a whole: Shared clonotypes across all four donors exceeded non-shared ones in generation probability. Specimens sampled were limited to blood, with tissue repertoires likely differing. Naive subsets generally exceeded memory subsets in estimated richness.

There are 14 residues in the CDR3. The V end was cut by 2 bases, the J end by 8 bases, with 14 bases between. Germline V gives CDR1 MNHEY, CDR2 SMNVEV (reference sequence). The sequence came from a woman in her twenties or thirties in good health. The chain recombines TRBV27 with TRBJ2-3, with D possibly being TRBD2 (7 bases). The sequenced sample consisted of memory CD4+ T cells sorted from blood. Subset indicated: CD45RA-negative fraction. CDR3 amino acids: CASSLGGGAVTQYF. The DNA of the CDR3 is TGTGCCAGCAGTTTAGGAGGGGGGGCAGTTACGCAGTATTTT.